This T cell receptor beta chain emerged from a study of T cells in Graves' hyperthyroidism and ophthalmopathy. Whole-study context: Blood was drawn when the patient was first diagnosed and still untreated.

Among the patients, aged 18 to 65, hyperthyroidism was newly diagnosed and had lasted under 2 months. The TCR beta CDR3 regions underwent amplification using RNA transcripts as the source. Researchers ran a first-round RT-PCR on the TCR CDR3 using the HTBI primer set. In TCRdb, the multiplex PCR reads were re-called with MiXCR into one record per CDR3 protein. The sample holds about 420,000 distinct CDR3 sequences, approximately 15% seen once. Findings and caveats of the study: Most clonotypes expanded in the thyroid (above 0.001) were also present in blood.

Worth noting for this clonotype: Its antigen is still unknown.

Material: blood. The TCR comes from a woman between 18 and 30 years old with Graves' hyperthyroidism.

CDR3 sequence reads: CASSLGAGGPDATYEQYF. For the CDR3, the DNA is TGCGCCAGCAGCTTGGGAGCGGGAGGGCCGGATGCAACATACGAGCAGTACTTC. This chain uses TRBV5-1 with TRBJ2-7, with 10 bases that match TRBD2. The V segment lost 0 bases and the J segment 4 bases; nucleotides outside the gene matches: 13. Germline assignment: CDR1 SGHRS and CDR2 YFSETQ. This CDR3 spans 18 amino acids.